This T cell receptor beta chain came from a study of T cell repertoires in cytomegalovirus infection. Whole-study context: In public TCR beta signatures, there were indications of both CMV infection and matching HLA type.

This clonotype was recorded a few times. What it recognizes is unknown. V was shortened by 5 bases and J by 2 bases, with 16 bases between the two germline ends. The CDR3 is 15 residues long. CDR1 MNHNY and CDR2 SVGAGI come from the germline V gene (reference sequence). One entry per CDR3 protein results from TCRdb running MiXCR on the reads. This table has about 360,000 distinct CDR3 sequences, roughly 18% appearing once. General observations from the study: Cumulative frequency of public TCR beta families picked out carriers of CMV plus the relevant HLA.

J is TRBJ2-7 and V is TRBV6-6; tentative D call: TRBD1 (6 bases). This sequence was found in a human donor in good health (CMV status not recorded). Some clones in this sample may be carry-over from other donors' samples. The sequencing input was PBMCs. CDR3: CASSLGQPNPYEQYF. The CDR3 DNA is TGTGCCAGCAGTCTTGGACAGCCGAATCCCTACGAGCAGTACTTC.